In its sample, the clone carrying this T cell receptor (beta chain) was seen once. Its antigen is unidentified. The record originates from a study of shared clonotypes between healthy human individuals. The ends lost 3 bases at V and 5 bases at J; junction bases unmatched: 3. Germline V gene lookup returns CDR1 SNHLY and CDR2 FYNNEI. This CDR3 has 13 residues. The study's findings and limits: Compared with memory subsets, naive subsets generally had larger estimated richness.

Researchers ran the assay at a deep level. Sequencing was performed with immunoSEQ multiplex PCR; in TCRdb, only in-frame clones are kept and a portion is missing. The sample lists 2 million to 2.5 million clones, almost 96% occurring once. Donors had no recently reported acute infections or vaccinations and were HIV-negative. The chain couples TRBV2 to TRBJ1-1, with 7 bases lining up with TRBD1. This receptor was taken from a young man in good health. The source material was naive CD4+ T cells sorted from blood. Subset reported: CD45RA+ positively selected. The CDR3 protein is CASSDSGQTEAFF. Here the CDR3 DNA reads TGTGCCAGCAGTGATTCGGGACAGACTGAAGCTTTCTTT.